A selection of T cell receptor beta chains follows, all from one sample in a study of T cell responses to AZD1222 COVID-19 vaccine. Sequenced by immunoSEQ multiplex PCR; TCRdb stores in-frame clones only, minus some. The table has about 110,000 clones, about 95% seen once. Material: peripheral blood, obtained 28 days after the second AZD1222 dose. These receptors came from an adult who received the AZD1222 COVID-19 vaccine. CDR3s include the opening cysteine and the closing phenylalanine or tryptophan. The D gene is left open where the match is weak.

d_call: NA; j_call: TRBJ1-2; v_call: TRBV6-5; cdr3_nt: TGTGCCAGCAGGGTAGGGGTGGAGGGCTACACCTTC; cdr3_aa: CASRVGVEGYTF
d_call: TRBD2; j_call: TRBJ2-3; v_call: TRBV11-2; cdr3_nt: TGTGCCAGCAGCCCCCCTTTCGGCGGGAGTACTAGCACAGATACGCAGTATTTT; cdr3_aa: CASSPPFGGSTSTDTQYF
d_call: NA; j_call: TRBJ2-4; v_call: TRBV6-1; cdr3_nt: TGTGCCAGCAGTGAAGACCCGTTTTTAGCCAAAAACATTCAGTACTTC; cdr3_aa: CASSEDPFLAKNIQYF
d_call: NA; j_call: TRBJ2-5; v_call: TRBV2; cdr3_nt: TGTGCCAGCAGTGAATTAGCGGCGGGGGCAGAGACCCAGTACTTC; cdr3_aa: CASSELAAGAETQYF
d_call: TRBD1; j_call: TRBJ1-1; v_call: TRBV12-5; cdr3_nt: TGTGCTAGTGGTTCCACCGGGACAGGGACGATTGAAGCTTTCTTT; cdr3_aa: CASGSTGTGTIEAFF
d_call: TRBD1; j_call: TRBJ1-1; v_call: TRBV27; cdr3_nt: TGTGCCAGCAGTTTAAAGACAGGGCGGACTGAAGCTTTCTTT; cdr3_aa: CASSLKTGRTEAFF
d_call: NA; j_call: TRBJ2-7; v_call: TRBV7-9; cdr3_nt: TGTGCCAGCAGCTCGTTCTCGAACGAGCAGTACTTC; cdr3_aa: CASSSFSNEQYF
d_call: NA; j_call: TRBJ2-3; v_call: TRBV10-2; cdr3_nt: TGCGCCAGCGCCAACACGGGACATACAGATACGCAGTATTTT; cdr3_aa: CASANTGHTDTQYF
d_call: NA; j_call: TRBJ1-1; v_call: TRBV12-3/TRBV12-4; cdr3_nt: TGTGCCAGCAGTTTACCAGGCCCCGCTGAAGCTTTCTTT; cdr3_aa: CASSLPGPAEAFF
d_call: NA; j_call: TRBJ1-2; v_call: TRBV29-1; cdr3_nt: TGCAGCGTTGGGGGATCGGATGGCTACACCTTC; cdr3_aa: CSVGGSDGYTF
d_call: NA; j_call: TRBJ2-7; v_call: TRBV3-1/TRBV3-2; cdr3_nt: TGTGCCAGCAGCCAAGGTCAGGTCTCCTACGAGCAGTACTTC; cdr3_aa: CASSQGQVSYEQYF
d_call: NA; j_call: TRBJ2-3; v_call: TRBV6-5; cdr3_nt: TGTGCCAGCAGTTACTCGGGGACTGAGGCCGGGGCTACGCAGTATTTT; cdr3_aa: CASSYSGTEAGATQYF
d_call: TRBD1; j_call: TRBJ1-6; v_call: TRBV24-1; cdr3_nt: TGTGCCACCAGTGACCCCGACAGGGGAGATTCACCCCTCCACTTT; cdr3_aa: CATSDPDRGDSPLHF
d_call: NA; j_call: TRBJ1-4; v_call: TRBV3-1/TRBV3-2; cdr3_nt: TGTGCCAGCAGCCAGAGGGACATCGGGGAAAAACTGTTTTTT; cdr3_aa: CASSQRDIGEKLFF
d_call: NA; j_call: TRBJ2-1; v_call: TRBV15; cdr3_nt: TGTGCCACCAGCAGAGTGGCATCCGATGAGCAGTTCTTC; cdr3_aa: CATSRVASDEQFF
d_call: NA; j_call: TRBJ1-5; v_call: TRBV6-5; cdr3_nt: TGTGCCAGCAGAGCAGGGTTAGTAGGAAATCAGCCCCAGCATTTT; cdr3_aa: CASRAGLVGNQPQHF
d_call: NA; j_call: TRBJ1-1; v_call: TRBV23-1; cdr3_nt: TGCGCCAGCAGTCAATCGGGAAGGTGGGGCACTGAAGCTTTCTTT; cdr3_aa: CASSQSGRWGTEAFF
d_call: NA; j_call: TRBJ1-1; v_call: TRBV2; cdr3_nt: TGTGCCAGCAAGGTTCGGGCGATGAACACTGAAGCTTTCTTT; cdr3_aa: CASKVRAMNTEAFF
d_call: NA; j_call: TRBJ2-2; v_call: TRBV6-4; cdr3_nt: TGTGCCAGCAGTGAAGTTCTAACCGGGGAGCTGTTTTTT; cdr3_aa: CASSEVLTGELFF
d_call: NA; j_call: TRBJ2-7; v_call: TRBV11-2; cdr3_nt: TGTGCCAGCAGCTTATCCTCCATACGGACTATAGATCACGAGCAGTACTTC; cdr3_aa: CASSLSSIRTIDHEQYF
d_call: TRBD1; j_call: TRBJ2-3; v_call: TRBV19; cdr3_nt: TGTGCCAGTAGTATCGCGGCAGGGGGAGCAGATACGCAGTATTTT; cdr3_aa: CASSIAAGGADTQYF
d_call: TRBD2; j_call: TRBJ2-2; v_call: TRBV7-2; cdr3_nt: TGTGCCAGCAGCTCGAGTAAGGGACTAGCTAACGGGGAGCTGTTTTTT; cdr3_aa: CASSSSKGLANGELFF
d_call: NA; j_call: TRBJ2-7; v_call: TRBV10-3; cdr3_nt: TGTGCCATCAGTGAGAACTACGAGCAGTACTTC; cdr3_aa: CAISENYEQYF
d_call: TRBD1; j_call: TRBJ1-1; v_call: TRBV11-2; cdr3_nt: TGTGCCAGCGGAGGACAGGGCGTTGAAGCTTTCTTT; cdr3_aa: CASGGQGVEAFF
d_call: TRBD1; j_call: TRBJ2-1; v_call: TRBV5-1; cdr3_nt: TGCGCCAGCACGATAACAGGGGCCTACAATGAGCAGTTCTTC; cdr3_aa: CASTITGAYNEQFF
d_call: TRBD2; j_call: TRBJ2-2; v_call: TRBV11-2; cdr3_nt: TGTGCCAGCAGCTTAGGCGGGAGGCTGACCGGGGAGCTGTTTTTT; cdr3_aa: CASSLGGRLTGELFF